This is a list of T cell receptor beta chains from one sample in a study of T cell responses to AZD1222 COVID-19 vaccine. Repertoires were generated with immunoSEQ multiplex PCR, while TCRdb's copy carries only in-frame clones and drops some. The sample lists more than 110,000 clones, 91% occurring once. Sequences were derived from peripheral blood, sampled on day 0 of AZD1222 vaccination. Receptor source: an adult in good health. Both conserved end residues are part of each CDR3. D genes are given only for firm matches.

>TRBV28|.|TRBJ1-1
CAIQRNTEAFF
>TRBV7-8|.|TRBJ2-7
CASSPGPTAYEQYF
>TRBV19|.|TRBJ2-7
CASRRIGGYEQYF
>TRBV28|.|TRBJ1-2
CATSMGAINYGYTF
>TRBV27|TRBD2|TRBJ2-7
CASSLNPFSAPSGSHEQYF
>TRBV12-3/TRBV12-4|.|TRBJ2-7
CASSRDGSYEQYF
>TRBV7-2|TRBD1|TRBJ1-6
CASSPSGGNNSPLHF
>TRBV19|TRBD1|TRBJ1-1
CASSPGGTGALEAFF
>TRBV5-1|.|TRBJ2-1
CASSLHPDEQFF
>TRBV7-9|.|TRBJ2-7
CASSWTVTYEQYF
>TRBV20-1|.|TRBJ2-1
CSASYSWEQFF
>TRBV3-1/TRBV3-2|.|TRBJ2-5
CASSHLGGPETQYF
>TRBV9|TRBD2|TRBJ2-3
CASSPTSGGANTQYF
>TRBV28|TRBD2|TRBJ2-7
CASSLGLAGEQGLEQYF
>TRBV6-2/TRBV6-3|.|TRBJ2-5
CASSYTLRRGGETQYF
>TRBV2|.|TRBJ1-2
CASSEIYGYTF
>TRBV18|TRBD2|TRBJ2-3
CASSRYGGGATDTQYF
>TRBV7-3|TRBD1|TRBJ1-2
CASSREPGQGAYGYTF
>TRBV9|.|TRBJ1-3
CASHPGVGGNTIYF
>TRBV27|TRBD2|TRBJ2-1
CASSQGLAVSEQFF
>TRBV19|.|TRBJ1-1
CALGGGTEAFF
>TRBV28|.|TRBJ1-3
CASSRTLIRGSGNTIYF
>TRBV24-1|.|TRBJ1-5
CATRGFQPQHF
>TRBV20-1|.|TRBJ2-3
CSAPFTDTQYF
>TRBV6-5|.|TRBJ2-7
CASSYSMQLWSEQYF
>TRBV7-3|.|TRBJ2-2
CASSFGPTGELFF
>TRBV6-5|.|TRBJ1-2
CASSHYGYTF
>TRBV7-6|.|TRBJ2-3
CASSPQPQLTDTQYF
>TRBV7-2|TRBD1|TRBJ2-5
CASSLQDRGRTQYF
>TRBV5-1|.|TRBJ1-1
CASSLGGGGTEAFF
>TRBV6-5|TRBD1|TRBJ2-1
CASSPRDRGNEQFF
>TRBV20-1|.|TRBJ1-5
CSASGGPNQPQHF
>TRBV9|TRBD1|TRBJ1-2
CASSSLFGTGMDGYTF
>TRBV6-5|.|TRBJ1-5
CASRQYSNQPQHF
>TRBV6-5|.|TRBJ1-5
CASRKTRGSNQPQHF
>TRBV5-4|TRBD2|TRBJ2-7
CASSSLAGGSNEQYF
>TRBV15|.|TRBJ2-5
CATADNRGGETQYF
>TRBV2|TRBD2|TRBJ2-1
CASSWDPGTSGRAWDEQFF
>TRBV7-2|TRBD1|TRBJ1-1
CASSFQGGDTEAFF